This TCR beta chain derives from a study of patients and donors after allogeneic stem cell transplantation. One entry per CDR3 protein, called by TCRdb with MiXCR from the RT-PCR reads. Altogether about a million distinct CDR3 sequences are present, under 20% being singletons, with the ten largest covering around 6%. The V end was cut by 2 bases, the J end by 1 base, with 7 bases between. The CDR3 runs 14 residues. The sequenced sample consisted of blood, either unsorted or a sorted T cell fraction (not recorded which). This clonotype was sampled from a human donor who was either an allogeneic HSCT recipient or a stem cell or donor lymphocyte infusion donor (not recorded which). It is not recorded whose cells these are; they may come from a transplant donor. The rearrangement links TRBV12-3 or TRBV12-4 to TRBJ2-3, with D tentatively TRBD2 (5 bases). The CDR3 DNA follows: TGTGCCAGCAGTTTAATTAGCGGCACAGATACGCAGTATTTT. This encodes CASSLISGTDTQYF.